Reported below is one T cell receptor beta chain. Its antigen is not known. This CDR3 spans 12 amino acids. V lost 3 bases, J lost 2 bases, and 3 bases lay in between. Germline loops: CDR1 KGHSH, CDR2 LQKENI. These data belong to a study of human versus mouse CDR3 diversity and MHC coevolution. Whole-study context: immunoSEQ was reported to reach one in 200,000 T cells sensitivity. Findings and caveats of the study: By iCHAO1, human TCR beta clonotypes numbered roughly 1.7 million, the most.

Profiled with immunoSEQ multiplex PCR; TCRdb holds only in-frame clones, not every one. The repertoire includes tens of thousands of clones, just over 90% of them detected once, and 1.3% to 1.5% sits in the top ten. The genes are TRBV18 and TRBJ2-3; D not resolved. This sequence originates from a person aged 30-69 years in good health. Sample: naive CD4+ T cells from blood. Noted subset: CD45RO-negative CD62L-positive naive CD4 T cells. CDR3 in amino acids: CASSPFTDTQYF. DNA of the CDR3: TGTGCCAGCTCACCCTTCACAGATACGCAGTATTTT.